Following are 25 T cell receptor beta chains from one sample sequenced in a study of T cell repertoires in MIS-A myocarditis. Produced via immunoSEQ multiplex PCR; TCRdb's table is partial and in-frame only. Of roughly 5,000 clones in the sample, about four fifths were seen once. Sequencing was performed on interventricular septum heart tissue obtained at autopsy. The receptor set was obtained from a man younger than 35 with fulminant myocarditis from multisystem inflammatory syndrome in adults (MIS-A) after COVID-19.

This CDR3 reads CASQGGRGRDEKLFF. The CDR3 region has the DNA TGTGCCAGTCAAGGGGGTCGGGGGCGTGATGAAAAACTGTTTTTT. The chain recombines TRBV2 with TRBJ1-4; possibly TRBD1 for D (6 bases). CDR1 is SNHLY and CDR2 is FYNNEI in the germline V gene. CDR3 length: 15 amino acids. Trimming shortened V by 9 bases and J by 6 bases, and 20 bases separated the two germline ends. Supplemented by reference TRBV2 and TRBJ1-4, the full variable domain reads EPEVTQTPSHQVTQMGQEVILRCVPISNHLYFYWYRQILGQKVEFLVSFYNNEISEKSEIFDDQFSVERPDGSNFTLKIRSTKLEDSAMYFCASQGGRGRDEKLFFGSGTQLSVL.

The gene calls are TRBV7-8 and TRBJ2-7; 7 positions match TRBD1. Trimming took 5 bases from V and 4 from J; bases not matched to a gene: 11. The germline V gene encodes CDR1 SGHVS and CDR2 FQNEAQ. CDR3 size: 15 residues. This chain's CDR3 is CASSRAGTASYEQYF. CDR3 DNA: TGTGCCAGCAGCCGTGCCGGGACAGCTAGTTACGAGCAGTACTTC.

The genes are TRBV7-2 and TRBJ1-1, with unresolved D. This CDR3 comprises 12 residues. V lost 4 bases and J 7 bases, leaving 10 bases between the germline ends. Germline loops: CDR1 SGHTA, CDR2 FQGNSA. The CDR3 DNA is TGTGCCAGCAGCTCTTATAGAGGTGAAGCTTTCTTT. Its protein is CASSSYRGEAFF.

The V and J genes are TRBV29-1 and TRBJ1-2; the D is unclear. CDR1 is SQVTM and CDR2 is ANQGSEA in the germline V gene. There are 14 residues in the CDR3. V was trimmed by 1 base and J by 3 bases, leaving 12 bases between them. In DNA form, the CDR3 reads TGCAGCGTTGAAGCCCGCGGAAGGGACTATGGCTACACCTTC. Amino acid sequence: CSVEARGRDYGYTF.

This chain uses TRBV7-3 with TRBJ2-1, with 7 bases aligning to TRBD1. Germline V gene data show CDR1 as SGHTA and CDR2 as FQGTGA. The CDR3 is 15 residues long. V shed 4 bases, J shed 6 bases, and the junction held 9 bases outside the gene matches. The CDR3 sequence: CASSSQGFLSNEQFF. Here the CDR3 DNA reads TGTGCCAGCAGCTCACAGGGGTTTTTAAGCAATGAGCAGTTCTTC.

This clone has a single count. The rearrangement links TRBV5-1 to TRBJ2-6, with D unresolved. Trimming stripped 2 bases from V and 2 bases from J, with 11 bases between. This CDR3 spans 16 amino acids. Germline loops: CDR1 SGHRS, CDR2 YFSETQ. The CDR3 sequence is CASSLGPLAGANVLTF. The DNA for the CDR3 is TGCGCCAGCAGCTTAGGACCGCTCGCTGGGGCCAACGTCCTGACTTTC.

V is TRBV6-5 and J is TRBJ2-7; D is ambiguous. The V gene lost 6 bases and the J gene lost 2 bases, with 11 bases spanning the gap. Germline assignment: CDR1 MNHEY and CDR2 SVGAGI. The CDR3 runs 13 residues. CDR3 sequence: CASRVADPYEQYF. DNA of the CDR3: TGTGCCAGCAGAGTGGCGGATCCCTACGAGCAGTACTTC.

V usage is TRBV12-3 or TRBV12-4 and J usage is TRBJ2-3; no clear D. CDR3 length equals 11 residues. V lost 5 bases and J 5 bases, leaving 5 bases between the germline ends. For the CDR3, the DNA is TGTGCCAGCAGTGCTAGAGATACGCAGTATTTT. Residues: CASSARDTQYF.

CDR3 in DNA: TGTGCCAGCAGCTTTGACCAACATCTTTATGGCTACACCTTC. As protein: CASSFDQHLYGYTF. This chain connects TRBV5-5 to TRBJ1-2; D call uncertain. The CDR3 consists of 14 residues. Germline loops: CDR1 SGHKS, CDR2 YYEKEE (reference sequence). The V gene lost 2 bases and the J gene lost 5 bases, with 13 bases spanning the gap.

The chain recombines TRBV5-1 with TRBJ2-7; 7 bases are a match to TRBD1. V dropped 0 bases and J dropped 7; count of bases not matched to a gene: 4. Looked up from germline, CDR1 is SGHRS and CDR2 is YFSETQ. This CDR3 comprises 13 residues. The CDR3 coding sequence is TGCGCCAGCAGCTTGGGACAGGGTGGGGAGCAGTACTTC. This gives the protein CASSLGQGGEQYF.

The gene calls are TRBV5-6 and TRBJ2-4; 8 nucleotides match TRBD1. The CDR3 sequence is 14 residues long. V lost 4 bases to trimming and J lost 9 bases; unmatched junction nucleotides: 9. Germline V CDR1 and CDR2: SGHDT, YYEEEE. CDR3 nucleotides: TGTGCCAGCAGCATAAGACAGGGGATGAGCATTCAGTACTTC. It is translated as CASSIRQGMSIQYF. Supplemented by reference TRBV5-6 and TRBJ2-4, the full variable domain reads DAGVTQSPTHLIKTRGQQVTLRCSPKSGHDTVSWYQQALGQGPQFIFQYYEEEERQRGNFPDRFSGHQFPNYSSELNVNALLLGDSALYLCASSIRQGMSIQYFGAGTRLSVL.

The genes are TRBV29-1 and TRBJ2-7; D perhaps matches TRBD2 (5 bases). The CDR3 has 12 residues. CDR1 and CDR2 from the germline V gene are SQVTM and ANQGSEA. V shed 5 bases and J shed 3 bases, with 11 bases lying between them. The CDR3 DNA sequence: TGCAGCGTTAAGATGGGGAGCTACGAGCAGTACTTC. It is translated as CSVKMGSYEQYF.

CDR3 protein: CASSPLHTGELFF. Written as DNA, the CDR3 is TGTGCCAGCAGCCCACTCCACACCGGGGAGCTGTTTTTT. The chain carries TRBV5-6 and TRBJ2-2; the D is unclear. Germline assignment: CDR1 SGHDT and CDR2 YYEEEE. The CDR3 length is 13 residues. V dropped 4 bases and J dropped 3 bases, with 7 bases sitting between them.

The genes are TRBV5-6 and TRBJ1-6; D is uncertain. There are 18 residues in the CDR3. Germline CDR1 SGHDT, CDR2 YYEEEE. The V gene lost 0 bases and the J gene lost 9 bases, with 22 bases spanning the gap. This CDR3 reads CASSLDPITADLTSPLHF. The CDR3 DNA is TGTGCCAGCAGCTTGGACCCGATAACGGCCGACCTCACTTCACCCCTCCACTTT. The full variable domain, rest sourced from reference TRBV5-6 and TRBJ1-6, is DAGVTQSPTHLIKTRGQQVTLRCSPKSGHDTVSWYQQALGQGPQFIFQYYEEEERQRGNFPDRFSGHQFPNYSSELNVNALLLGDSALYLCASSLDPITADLTSPLHFGNGTRLTVT.

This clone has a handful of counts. The CDR3 loop is CASSFRTGTGLYEQYF. For the CDR3, the DNA is TGCGCCAGCAGTTTCCGAACCGGGACAGGCCTCTACGAGCAGTACTTC. The V and J genes are TRBV5-1 and TRBJ2-7; 8 bases agree with TRBD1. Germline V lookup: CDR1 SGHRS, CDR2 YFSETQ. The V segment lost 5 bases and the J segment 3 bases; nucleotides outside the gene matches: 13. This CDR3 spans 16 amino acids.

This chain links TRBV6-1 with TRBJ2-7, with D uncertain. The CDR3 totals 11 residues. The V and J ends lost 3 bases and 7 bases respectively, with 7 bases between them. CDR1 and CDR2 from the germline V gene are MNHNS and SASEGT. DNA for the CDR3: TGTGCCAGCAGTGATGTACGAGAGCAGTACTTC. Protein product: CASSDVREQYF.

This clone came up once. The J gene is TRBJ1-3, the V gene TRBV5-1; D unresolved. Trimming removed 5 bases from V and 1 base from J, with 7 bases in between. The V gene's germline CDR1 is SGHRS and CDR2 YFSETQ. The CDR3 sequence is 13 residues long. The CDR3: CASSVQSGNTIYF. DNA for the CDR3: TGCGCCAGCAGTGTCCAATCTGGAAACACCATATATTTT.

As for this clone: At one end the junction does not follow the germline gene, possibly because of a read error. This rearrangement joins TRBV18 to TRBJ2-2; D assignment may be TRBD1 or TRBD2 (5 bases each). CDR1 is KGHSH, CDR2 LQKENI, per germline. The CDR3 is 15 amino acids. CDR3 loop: CASSPGTGTTGKLFF. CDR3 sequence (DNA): TGTGCCAGCTCACCTGGGACGGGGACCACCGGGAAGCTGTTTTTT.

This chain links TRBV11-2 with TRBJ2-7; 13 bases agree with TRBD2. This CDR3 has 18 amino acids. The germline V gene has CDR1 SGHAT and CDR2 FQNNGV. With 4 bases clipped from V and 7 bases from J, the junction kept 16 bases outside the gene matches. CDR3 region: CASSSAEGLAGTTQEQYF. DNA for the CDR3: TGTGCCAGCAGCTCAGCAGAGGGACTAGCGGGGACCACTCAGGAGCAGTACTTC.

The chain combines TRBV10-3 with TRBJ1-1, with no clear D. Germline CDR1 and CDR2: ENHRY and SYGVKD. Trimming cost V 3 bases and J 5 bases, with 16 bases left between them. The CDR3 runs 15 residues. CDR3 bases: TGTGCCATCAGTGATGGGCTCAGAGGTCCGACTGAAGCTTTCTTT. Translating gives CAISDGLRGPTEAFF.

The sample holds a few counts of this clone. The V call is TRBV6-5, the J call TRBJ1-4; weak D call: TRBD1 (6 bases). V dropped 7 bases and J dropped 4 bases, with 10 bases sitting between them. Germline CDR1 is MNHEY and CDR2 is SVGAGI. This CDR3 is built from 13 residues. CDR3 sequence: CASIGGHNEKLFF. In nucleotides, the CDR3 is TGTGCCAGCATTGGGGGGCATAATGAAAAACTGTTTTTT.

CDR3 DNA: TGTGCCACCAGTGATTTCGGGACTGCAATCTACAATGAGCAGTTCTTC. This sequence encodes CATSDFGTAIYNEQFF. The J gene is TRBJ2-1, the V gene TRBV24-1, with D perhaps TRBD2 (6 bases). The germline CDR1 and CDR2 sequences are KGHDR and SFDVKD. Trimming took 1 base from V and 3 from J, leaving 12 bases between them. CDR3 length: 16 residues.

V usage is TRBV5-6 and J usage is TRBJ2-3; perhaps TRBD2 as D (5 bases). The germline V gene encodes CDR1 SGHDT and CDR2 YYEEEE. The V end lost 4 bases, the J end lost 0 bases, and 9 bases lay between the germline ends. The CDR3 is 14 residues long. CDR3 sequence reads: CASSRLTSTDTQYF. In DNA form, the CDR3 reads TGTGCCAGCAGCCGACTAACTAGCACAGATACGCAGTATTTT.

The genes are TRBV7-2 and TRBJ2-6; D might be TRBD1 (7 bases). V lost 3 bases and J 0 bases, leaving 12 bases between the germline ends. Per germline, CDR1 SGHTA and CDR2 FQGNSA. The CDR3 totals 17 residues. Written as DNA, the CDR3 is TGTGCCAGCAGCTTCAGGGGGGCGAGCTCTGGGGCCAACGTCCTGACTTTC. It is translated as CASSFRGASSGANVLTF.

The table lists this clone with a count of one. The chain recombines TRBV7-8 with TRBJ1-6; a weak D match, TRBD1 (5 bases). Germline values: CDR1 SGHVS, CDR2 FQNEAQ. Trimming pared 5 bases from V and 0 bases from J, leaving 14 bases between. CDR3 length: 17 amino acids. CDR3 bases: TGTGCCAGCAGCCGCGGGGGGGAAAGCTCCTATAATTCACCCCTCCACTTT. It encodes CASSRGGESSYNSPLHF.